One T cell receptor beta chain is described in this entry. This clonotype was seen many times. There is no known antigen for this receptor. Per-nucleotide qualities are absent, and no much larger clonotype sits a single base away. The data originate from a study of T cell repertoires in cytomegalovirus infection (dated by TCRdb to the late 2010s). Notes on the research overall: The HLA type of each donor mattered for the analysis, because public TCR beta signatures pointed to carriage of CMV infection along with the matching HLA type.

TCRdb shows the sequencer as Illumina HiSeq 1500. TCRdb ran its own pipeline on the public reads, namely fastp trimming at Q25 and MiXCR clone calling, and kept in-frame beta chains. Rows are unified per CDR3 protein, each entry keeping the most common DNA and genes. The sample table records about 76,000 distinct CDR3 sequences; about 3.8% of these occur just once. The top ten hold 3.5% to 5% of the sample. Study-level results and caveats: Cumulative frequency of public TCR beta family members discriminated carriers of CMV infection plus the relevant HLA type in this cohort and an independent roughly 350-donor cohort. The ex vivo response was dominated by HLA-C-restricted CMV-specific TCR beta clonotypes, which also provided the single most frequent clonotype in two of eight donors.

The cysteine opens and the phenylalanine closes a CDR3 of 12 amino acids. The DNA shown is the 36-base CDR3, in frame from base 1. The germline V gene yields KGHDR for CDR1 and SFDVKD for CDR2. Deletion took 6 bases off V and 4 bases off J, with a span of 6 bases between the germline ends. Recombination joined TRBV24-1 with TRBJ2-1; too little of a D gene remains to name it. The sequence derives from a human donor in good health (CMV status not recorded). Some clones in this sample may be carry-over from other donors' samples. The sample consisted of PBMCs. The CDR3 is CATSRAYNEQFF. The nucleotide sequence reads as follows: TGTGCCACCAGTAGAGCTTACAATGAGCAGTTCTTC.